Below, one T cell receptor beta chain is given with its context. Its target is unknown. The sample contains more than one DNA sequence encoding this CDR3. This sample is drawn from a study of T cell responses to AZD1222 COVID-19 vaccine. Whole-study results and caveats: Only 5 or 6 people who got AZD1222 tested seropositive at baseline. CD4 TCRs linked to vaccination spanned spike, dominating at 160-218 and 743-854. Spike-specific TCR depth and breadth grew after two AZD1222 doses.

Assay: immunoSEQ multiplex PCR; the TCRdb copy retains only in-frame clones and omits some. The sample shows about 99,000 clones, roughly 89% of them seen only once. The CDR3 runs to 13 residues. Trimming pared 2 bases from V and 0 bases from J, leaving 5 bases between. CDR1 and CDR2 from the germline V gene are GTSNPN and SVGIG (reference sequence). The sample was peripheral blood, taken on day 0 of AZD1222 vaccination. V gene TRBV30 combines with J gene TRBJ1-5; D remains ambiguous. This sequence was found in an adult in good health. The CDR3 nucleotides are TGTGCCTGGAGTCGAGGTAGCAATCAGCCCCAGCATTTT. It is translated as CAWSRGSNQPQHF.